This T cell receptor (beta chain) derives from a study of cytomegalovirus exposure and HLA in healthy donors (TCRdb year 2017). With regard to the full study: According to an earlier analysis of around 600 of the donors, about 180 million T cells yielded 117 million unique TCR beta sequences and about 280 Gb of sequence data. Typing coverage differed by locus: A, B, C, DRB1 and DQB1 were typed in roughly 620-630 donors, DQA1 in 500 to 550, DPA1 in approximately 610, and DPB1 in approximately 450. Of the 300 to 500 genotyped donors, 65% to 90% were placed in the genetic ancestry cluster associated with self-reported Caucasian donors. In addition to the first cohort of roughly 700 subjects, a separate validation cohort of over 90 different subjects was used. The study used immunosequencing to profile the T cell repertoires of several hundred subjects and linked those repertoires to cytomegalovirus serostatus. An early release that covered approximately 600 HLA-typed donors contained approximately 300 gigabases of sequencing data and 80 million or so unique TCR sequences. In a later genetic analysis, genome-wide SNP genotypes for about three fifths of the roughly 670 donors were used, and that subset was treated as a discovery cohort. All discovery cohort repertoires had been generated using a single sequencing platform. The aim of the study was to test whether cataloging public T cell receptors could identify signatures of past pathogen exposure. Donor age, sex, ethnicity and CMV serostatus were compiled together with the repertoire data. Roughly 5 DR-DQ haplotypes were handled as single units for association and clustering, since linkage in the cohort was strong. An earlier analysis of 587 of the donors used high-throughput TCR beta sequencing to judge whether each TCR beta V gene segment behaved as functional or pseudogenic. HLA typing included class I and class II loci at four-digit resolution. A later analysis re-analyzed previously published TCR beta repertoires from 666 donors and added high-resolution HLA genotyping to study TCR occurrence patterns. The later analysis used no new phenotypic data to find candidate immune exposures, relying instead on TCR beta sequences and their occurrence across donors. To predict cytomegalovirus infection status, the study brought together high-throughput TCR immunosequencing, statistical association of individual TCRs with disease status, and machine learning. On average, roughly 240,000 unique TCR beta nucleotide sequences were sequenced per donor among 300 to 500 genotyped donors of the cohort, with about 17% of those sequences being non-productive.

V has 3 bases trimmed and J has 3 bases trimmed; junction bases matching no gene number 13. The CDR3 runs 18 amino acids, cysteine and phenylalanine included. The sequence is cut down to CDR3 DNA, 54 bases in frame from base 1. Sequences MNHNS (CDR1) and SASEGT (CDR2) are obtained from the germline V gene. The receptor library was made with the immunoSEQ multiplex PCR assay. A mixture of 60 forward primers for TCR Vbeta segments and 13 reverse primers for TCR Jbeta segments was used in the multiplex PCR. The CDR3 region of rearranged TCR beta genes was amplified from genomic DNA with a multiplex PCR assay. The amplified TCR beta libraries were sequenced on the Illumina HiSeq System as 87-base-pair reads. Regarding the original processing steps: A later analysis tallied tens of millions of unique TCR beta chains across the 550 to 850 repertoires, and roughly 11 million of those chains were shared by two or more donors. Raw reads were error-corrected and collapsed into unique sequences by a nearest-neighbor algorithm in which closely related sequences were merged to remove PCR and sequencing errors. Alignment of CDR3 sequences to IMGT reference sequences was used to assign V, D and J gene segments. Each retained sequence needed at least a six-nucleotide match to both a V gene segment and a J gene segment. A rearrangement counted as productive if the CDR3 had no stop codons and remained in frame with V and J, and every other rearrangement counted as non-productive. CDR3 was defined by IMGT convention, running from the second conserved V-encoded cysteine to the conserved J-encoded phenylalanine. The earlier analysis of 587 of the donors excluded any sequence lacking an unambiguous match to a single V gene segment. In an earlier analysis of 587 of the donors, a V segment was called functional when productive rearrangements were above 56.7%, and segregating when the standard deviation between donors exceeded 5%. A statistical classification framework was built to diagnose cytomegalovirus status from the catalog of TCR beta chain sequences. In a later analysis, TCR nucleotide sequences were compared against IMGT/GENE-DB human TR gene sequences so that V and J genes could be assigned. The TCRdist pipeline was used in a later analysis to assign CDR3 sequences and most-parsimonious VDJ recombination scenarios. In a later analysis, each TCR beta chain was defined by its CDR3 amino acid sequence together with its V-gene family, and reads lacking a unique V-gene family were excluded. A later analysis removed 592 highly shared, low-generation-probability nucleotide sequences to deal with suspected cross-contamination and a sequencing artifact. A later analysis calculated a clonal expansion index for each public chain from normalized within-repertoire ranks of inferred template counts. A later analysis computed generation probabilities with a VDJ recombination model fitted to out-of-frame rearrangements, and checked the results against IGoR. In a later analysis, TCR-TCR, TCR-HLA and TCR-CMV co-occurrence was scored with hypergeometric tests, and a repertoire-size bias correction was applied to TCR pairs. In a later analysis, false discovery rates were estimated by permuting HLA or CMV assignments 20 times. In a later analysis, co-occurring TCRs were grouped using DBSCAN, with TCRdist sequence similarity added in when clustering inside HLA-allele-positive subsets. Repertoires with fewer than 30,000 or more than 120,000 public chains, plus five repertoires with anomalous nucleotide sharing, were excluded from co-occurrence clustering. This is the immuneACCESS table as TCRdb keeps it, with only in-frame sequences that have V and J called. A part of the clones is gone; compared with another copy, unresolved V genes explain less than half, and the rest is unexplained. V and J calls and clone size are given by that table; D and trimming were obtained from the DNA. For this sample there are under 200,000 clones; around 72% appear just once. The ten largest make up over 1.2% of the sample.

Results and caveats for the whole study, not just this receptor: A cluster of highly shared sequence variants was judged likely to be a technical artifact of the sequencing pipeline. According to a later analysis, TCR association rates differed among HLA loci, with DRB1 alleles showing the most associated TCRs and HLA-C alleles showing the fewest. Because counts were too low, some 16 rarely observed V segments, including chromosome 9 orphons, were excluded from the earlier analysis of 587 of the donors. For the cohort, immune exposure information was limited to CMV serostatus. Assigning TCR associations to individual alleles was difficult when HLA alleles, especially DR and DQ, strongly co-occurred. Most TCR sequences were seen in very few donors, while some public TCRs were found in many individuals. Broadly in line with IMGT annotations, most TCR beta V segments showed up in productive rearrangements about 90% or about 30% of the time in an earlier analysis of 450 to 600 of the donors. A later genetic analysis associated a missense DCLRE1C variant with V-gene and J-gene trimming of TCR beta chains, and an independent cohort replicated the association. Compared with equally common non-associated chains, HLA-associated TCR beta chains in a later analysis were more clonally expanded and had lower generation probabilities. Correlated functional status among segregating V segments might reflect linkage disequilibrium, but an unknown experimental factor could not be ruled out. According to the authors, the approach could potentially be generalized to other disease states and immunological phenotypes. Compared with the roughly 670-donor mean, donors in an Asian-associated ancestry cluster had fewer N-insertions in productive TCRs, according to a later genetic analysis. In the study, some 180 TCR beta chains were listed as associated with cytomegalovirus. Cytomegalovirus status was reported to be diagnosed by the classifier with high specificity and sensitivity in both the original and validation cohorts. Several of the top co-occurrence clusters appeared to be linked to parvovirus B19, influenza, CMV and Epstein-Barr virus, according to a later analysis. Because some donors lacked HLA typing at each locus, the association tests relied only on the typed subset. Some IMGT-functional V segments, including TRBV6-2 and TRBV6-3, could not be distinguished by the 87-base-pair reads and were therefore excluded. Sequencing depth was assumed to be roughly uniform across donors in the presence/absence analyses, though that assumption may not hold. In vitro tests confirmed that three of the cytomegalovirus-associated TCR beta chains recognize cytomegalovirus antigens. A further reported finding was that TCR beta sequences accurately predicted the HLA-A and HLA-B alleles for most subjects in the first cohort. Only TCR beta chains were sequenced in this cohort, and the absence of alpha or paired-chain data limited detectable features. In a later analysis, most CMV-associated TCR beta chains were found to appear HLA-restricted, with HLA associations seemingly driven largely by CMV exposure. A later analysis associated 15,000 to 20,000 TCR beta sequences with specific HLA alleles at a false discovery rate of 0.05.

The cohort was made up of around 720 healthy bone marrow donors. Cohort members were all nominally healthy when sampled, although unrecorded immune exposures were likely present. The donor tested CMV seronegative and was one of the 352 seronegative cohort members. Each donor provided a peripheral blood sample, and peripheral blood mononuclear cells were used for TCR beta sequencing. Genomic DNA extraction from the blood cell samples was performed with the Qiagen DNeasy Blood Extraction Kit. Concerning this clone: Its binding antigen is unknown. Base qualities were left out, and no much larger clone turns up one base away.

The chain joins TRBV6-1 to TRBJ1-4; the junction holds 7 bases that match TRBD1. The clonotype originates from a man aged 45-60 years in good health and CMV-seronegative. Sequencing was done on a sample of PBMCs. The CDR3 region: CASSDRDSEQLSNEKLFF. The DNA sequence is TGTGCCAGCAGTGACCGGGACAGTGAGCAGCTATCTAATGAAAAACTGTTTTTT.